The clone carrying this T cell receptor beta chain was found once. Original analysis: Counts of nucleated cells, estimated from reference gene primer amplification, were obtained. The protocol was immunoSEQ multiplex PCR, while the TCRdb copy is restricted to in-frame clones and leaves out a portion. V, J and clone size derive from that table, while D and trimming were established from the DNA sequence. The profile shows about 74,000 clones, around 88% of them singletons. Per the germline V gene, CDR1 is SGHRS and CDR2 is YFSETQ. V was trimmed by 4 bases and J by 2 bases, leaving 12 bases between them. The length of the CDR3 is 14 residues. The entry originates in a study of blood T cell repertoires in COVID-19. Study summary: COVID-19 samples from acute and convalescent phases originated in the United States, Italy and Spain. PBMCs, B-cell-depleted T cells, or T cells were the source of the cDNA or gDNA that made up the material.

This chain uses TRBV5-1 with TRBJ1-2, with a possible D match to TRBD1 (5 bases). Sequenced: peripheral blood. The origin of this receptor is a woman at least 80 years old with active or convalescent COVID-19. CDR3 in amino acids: CASSPSTDNYGYTF. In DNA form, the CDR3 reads TGCGCCAGCAGCCCCTCGACAGACAACTATGGCTACACCTTC.